This TCR beta chain derives from a study of cytotoxic CD8 clonotypes in ibrutinib-treated CLL. Generated by immunoSEQ multiplex PCR, the TCRdb table keeps only in-frame clones and is missing some. Here the sample spans 110,000 to 150,000 clones, roughly three quarters being singletons. This CDR3 has 15 amino acids. The V gene end was trimmed by 4 bases and the J gene end by 0 bases; junction bases not matched to a gene: 4. CDR1 is SGHDT and CDR2 is YYEEEE in the germline V gene. This TCR derives from a human donor with chronic lymphocytic leukemia. Specimen: PBMCs, collected after 24 months of ibrutinib treatment. This chain links TRBV5-6 with TRBJ2-3, with 8 bases matching TRBD1. In DNA form, the CDR3 reads TGTGCCAGCAGCCCCGGGACAGGCAGCACAGATACGCAGTATTTT. It translates to CASSPGTGSTDTQYF.